These T cell receptor beta chains were read from a single sample in a study of blood T cell repertoires in COVID-19. Measured with immunoSEQ multiplex PCR; TCRdb has only the in-frame clones, and not every one. This table has around 230,000 clones, 85% to 90% appearing once. Sequencing input: PBMCs or T cells enriched from blood (not recorded which). These receptors came from a young woman with acute COVID-19. CDR3s include the opening cysteine and the closing phenylalanine or tryptophan. Each record gives: clone size, V gene, D gene, J gene, CDR3 protein, CDR3 DNA. D genes are given only for firm matches. Rows give clone size only sometimes, using once, few, many, or a class for an expanded clone.

>once|TRBV29-1|TRBD1|TRBJ1-1
CSVDLGGKAFF
TGCAGCGTTGATCTAGGGGGCAAGGCTTTCTTT
>NA|TRBV29-1|NA|TRBJ1-3
CSVEIPVSGNTIYF
TGCAGCGTTGAAATCCCGGTCTCTGGAAACACCATATATTTT
>NA|TRBV13|NA|TRBJ2-7
CASSHGGPYEQYF
TGTGCCAGCAGTCACGGGGGGCCGTACGAGCAGTACTTC
>NA|TRBV5-4|NA|TRBJ2-7
CASSLVRPGAYEQYF
TGTGCCAGCAGCTTGGTGAGGCCAGGGGCCTACGAGCAGTACTTC
>NA|TRBV15|TRBD1|TRBJ1-6
CATSTGQSNSPLHF
TGTGCCACCAGCACGGGACAGTCAAATTCACCCCTCCACTTT
>NA|TRBV29-1|NA|TRBJ1-1
CSASYGVQANTEAFF
TGCAGCGCCTCCTATGGGGTACAGGCGAACACTGAAGCTTTCTTT
>NA|TRBV28|TRBD1|TRBJ1-6
CASSGIDREGSPLHF
TGTGCCAGCTCGGGAATTGACAGGGAAGGTTCACCCCTCCACTTT
>NA|TRBV7-9|TRBD1|TRBJ1-2
CASSSSDRAGGYTF
TGTGCCAGCAGCTCGTCCGACAGGGCAGGGGGCTACACCTTC
>NA|TRBV18|NA|TRBJ1-4
CASSPLAVTNEKLFF
TGTGCCAGCTCACCCCTCGCGGTGACTAATGAAAAACTGTTTTTT
>once|TRBV5-1|TRBD1|TRBJ1-1
CASRDRVENTEAFF
TGCGCCAGCAGAGACAGGGTGGAGAACACTGAAGCTTTCTTT
>once|TRBV7-9|NA|TRBJ1-1
CASSFLWDSEAFF
TGTGCCAGCAGCTTCCTGTGGGACTCTGAAGCTTTCTTT
>NA|TRBV27|NA|TRBJ1-2
CASGGGVGNYGYTF
TGTGCCAGCGGGGGAGGGGTCGGTAACTATGGCTACACCTTC
>NA|TRBV28|NA|TRBJ2-2
CASSLAGLTGELFF
TGTGCCAGCAGTTTAGCAGGGCTCACCGGGGAGCTGTTTTTT
>NA|TRBV28|NA|TRBJ1-1
CASSWDTKNTEAFF
TGTGCCAGCAGTTGGGACACAAAGAACACTGAAGCTTTCTTT
>few|TRBV4-3|NA|TRBJ1-1
CASSQGAGERMEAFF
TGCGCCAGCAGCCAAGGGGCAGGGGAGAGGATGGAAGCTTTCTTT
>NA|TRBV13|TRBD2|TRBJ2-3
CASSSELAGGPDTQYF
TGTGCCAGCAGCTCCGAACTAGCGGGGGGGCCGGATACGCAGTATTTT
>NA|TRBV19|NA|TRBJ1-2
CASTPSGSRYGYTF
TGTGCCAGTACCCCATCCGGGTCCCGCTATGGCTACACCTTC
>NA|TRBV12-3/TRBV12-4|NA|TRBJ2-7
CASTFRGSPVF
TGTGCCAGCACCTTTCGGGGTTCGCCCGTTTTC
>NA|TRBV19|TRBD1|TRBJ2-2
CASEDRGRLTGELFF
TGTGCCAGCGAAGACAGGGGAAGATTGACCGGGGAGCTGTTTTTT
>NA|TRBV19|TRBD1|TRBJ1-5
CASSNRDRYSGRGNQPQHF
TGTGCCAGTAGTAACCGGGACAGGTATTCCGGTAGGGGCAATCAGCCCCAGCATTTT